Listed below are T cell receptor beta chains from one sample, sequenced in a study of blood T cells in healthy people across ages. MiXCR, run by TCRdb on the 5' RACE reads, gives a single entry per CDR3 protein. This table holds 700,000 to 1,000,000 distinct CDR3 sequences, around two fifths found once. Sequenced sample: blood. These receptors originate from a man in his sixties in good health. Each CDR3 is given with its conserved first and last residue. Fields, in order: clone size, V gene, J gene, D gene, CDR3 protein, CDR3 DNA. The D gene is left open where the match is weak. Where a row states a size, it is once, few, many or the class of an expanded clone; other rows omit it.

>NA|TRBV3-1|TRBJ1-4|NA
CASSQRRGNEKLFF
TGTGCCAGCAGCCAACGGAGGGGTAATGAAAAACTGTTTTTT
>few|TRBV21-1|TRBJ2-1|NA
CASSKEVGGPLYNEQFF
TGTGCCAGCAGCAAAGAGGTCGGGGGGCCCCTATACAATGAGCAGTTCTTC
>many|TRBV20-1|TRBJ1-5|NA
CSRVLSNQPQHF
TGCAGCCGGGTCCTTAGCAATCAGCCCCAGCATTTT
>NA|TRBV28|TRBJ2-7|NA
CASSLGFPPYEQYF
TGTGCCAGCAGTTTAGGCTTCCCTCCCTACGAGCAGTACTTC
>NA|TRBV20-1|TRBJ2-3|NA
CSARMHITDTQYF
TGCAGTGCTAGAATGCACATCACAGATACGCAGTATTTT
>few|TRBV4-3|TRBJ1-1|TRBD1
CASSQAPQGGTEAFF
TGCGCCAGCAGCCAAGCCCCACAGGGGGGGACTGAAGCTTTCTTT
>NA|TRBV24-1|TRBJ1-2|TRBD1
CATSDHTGTGLNGYTF
TGTGCCACCAGTGATCATACCGGGACAGGGCTAAATGGCTACACCTTC
>NA|TRBV20-1|TRBJ2-2|TRBD2
CSAGRGAGELFF
TGCAGTGCAGGACGGGGGGCCGGGGAGCTGTTTTTT
>NA|TRBV6-1|TRBJ1-4|TRBD1
CASSWDRENEKLFF
TGTGCCAGCAGTTGGGACAGGGAAAATGAAAAACTGTTTTTT
>few|TRBV25-1|TRBJ2-5|TRBD2
CASSEPSGEETQYF
TGTGCCAGCAGTGAGCCTAGCGGGGAAGAGACCCAGTACTTC
>many|TRBV7-2|TRBJ2-7|TRBD1
CASSPTGGRRYEQYF
TGTGCCAGCAGCCCAACAGGGGGGCGAAGGTACGAGCAGTACTTC
>NA|TRBV3-1|TRBJ2-7|NA
CASTSKGKGEQYF
TGTGCCAGCACCTCCAAAGGGAAAGGCGAGCAGTACTTC
>NA|TRBV7-9|TRBJ2-1|NA
CASRPKDTYNEQFF
TGTGCCAGCAGGCCGAAGGACACTTACAATGAGCAGTTCTTC